This T cell receptor (beta chain) came from a study of blood T cell repertoires in COVID-19 (dated by TCRdb to the early 2020s). Notes on the research overall: Collaborator samples came from the United States, Italy and Spain and covered acute and convalescent phases of COVID-19. The prospective study material was composed of cDNA or gDNA derived from T cells, B-cell-depleted T cells, or PBMCs. The repertoires were made available in a free public database intended to serve as a resource for research on the immune response to SARS-CoV-2. The samples were drawn from the first 160 participants of the ongoing ImmuneRACE study and from more than 1,000 subjects provided by 6 global collaborators. Where available, HLA class I and class II types were obtained from metadata supplied by the sample provider rather than from assay-based typing. Sample metadata almost always included a de-identified subject ID, COVID-19 status, age in years and sex. Subjects who had been exposed to COVID-19, were actively infected with it, or had recovered from it provided the deeply sampled blood TCRbeta repertoires that made up the dataset. Findings and caveats that apply to the study as a whole: The amount of clinical and demographic metadata varied by source and participant and was provided uncurated.

TCRbeta CDR3 regions were amplified from genomic DNA by means of the immunoSEQ Assay, a bias-controlled multiplex PCR. The original methods were these. The number of nucleated cells in each sample was estimated from the amplification of reference gene primers within the assay. Sequence reads were collapsed and filtered to measure the absolute abundance of every unique TCRbeta CDR3 rearrangement. For each sample, productive Simpson clonality was calculated by taking the square root of Simpson's diversity index across productive rearrangements. TCRdb carries this immuneACCESS record with in-frame sequences only. Its versions omit some clonotypes, under half of them owing to an unresolved V gene in the studies checked, with the rest unexplained. V and J calls and clone size come straight from that table; D and trimming were deduced from the DNA. Counted in this sample were 200,000 or so clones; 75% to 90% of them appeared once. The ten largest clones represent 5.1% of the sample.

Whole blood was collected in K2EDTA tubes by collaborating institutions according to the institutions' own protocols. Collaborator samples were shipped for TCRbeta analysis as frozen whole blood, isolated PBMCs, or DNA extracted from either sample type. CDR1 MNHEY and CDR2 SVGAGI are derived from the germline V gene. The CDR3 runs 15 amino acids, cysteine and phenylalanine included. Only the CDR3 DNA stays, 45 bases, in frame from base 1. V ends up 2 bases short and J 2 bases short, with an unmatched junction base count of 5. As concerns this clone: It has no known antigen specificity. No much larger clone is present one base from it, and per-base qualities are unavailable.

Here the chain combines TRBV6-5 and TRBJ1-1; 7 central bases correspond to TRBD1. The specimen was peripheral blood. This clonotype originated in a human donor in a cohort sampled during active COVID-19. The CDR3 region reads CASSYGQAVNTEAFF. The nucleotide sequence is TGTGCCAGCAGTTACGGACAGGCCGTTAACACTGAAGCTTTCTTT.